The rows below give T cell receptor beta chains drawn from one sample of a study of blood T cells in healthy people across ages. TCRdb reprocessed the 5' RACE reads via MiXCR and lists one record per CDR3 protein. Of approximately 1.5 million distinct CDR3 sequences in the sample, approximately 43% were seen once. Source material: blood. All receptors come from a woman younger than 35 in good health. Both conserved end residues are part of each CDR3. Each record gives: V gene, clone size, D gene, J gene, CDR3 DNA, CDR3 protein. D genes are given only for firm matches. The size entry is marked missing in some rows and otherwise reads once, few, many or a size class.

TRBV2	NA	NA	TRBJ1-5	TGTGCCAGCACGGGACATACGATGAATCAGCCCCAGCATTTT	CASTGHTMNQPQHF
TRBV10-2	NA	TRBD2	TRBJ2-3	TGCGCCAGCAGTGACCAGCGGGGGGGACTAAAGCAGTATTTT	CASSDQRGGLKQYF
TRBV18	few	NA	TRBJ2-3	TGTGCCAGCTCACCACCTAGAAATACGCAGTATTTT	CASSPPRNTQYF
TRBV29-1	many	TRBD1	TRBJ2-1	TGCAGCGTCGACAGGGGTTACAATGAGCAGTTCTTC	CSVDRGYNEQFF
TRBV4-3	NA	NA	TRBJ2-4	TGCGCCAGCAGCCAAAACAGGCCACTAGCCAAAAACATTCAGTACTTC	CASSQNRPLAKNIQYF
TRBV21-1	NA	NA	TRBJ2-6	TGTGCCAGCAGCAATCAGGGGGCGGCTGGGGCCAACGTCCTGACTTTC	CASSNQGAAGANVLTF
TRBV4-2	few	NA	TRBJ2-1	TGTGCCAGCAGCCAAGTGCGGCAGAACAATGAGCAGTTCTTC	CASSQVRQNNEQFF
TRBV12-3/TRBV12-4	NA	NA	TRBJ2-5	TGTGCCAGCAAAGGGAGAGCATATGAGCAGTACTTC	CASKGRAYEQYF
TRBV9	few	NA	TRBJ2-1	TGTGCCAGCAGCGGAGGGGAACAGGGATTCAATGAGCAGTTCTTC	CASSGGEQGFNEQFF
TRBV7-2	once	NA	TRBJ2-3	TGTGCCAGCAGCTTAGGGGGGCTAACCACAGATACGCAGTATTTT	CASSLGGLTTDTQYF
TRBV20-1	few	TRBD2	TRBJ2-7	TGCAGTGCTACGGACGGGGGGTACTCCTACGAGCAGTACTTC	CSATDGGYSYEQYF
TRBV5-1	NA	TRBD2	TRBJ2-3	TGCGCCAGCAGCACGGCGGGAGAAGATACGCAGTATTTT	CASSTAGEDTQYF
TRBV4-2	NA	NA	TRBJ1-2	TGTGCCAGCAGCCAAAATGGCCTGGAAGCTAACTATGGCTACACCTTC	CASSQNGLEANYGYTF
TRBV2	few	NA	TRBJ1-1	TGTGCCAGCACCTACCGAGAGAGCGGGACTGAAGCTTTCTTT	CASTYRESGTEAFF
TRBV29-1	NA	TRBD2	TRBJ2-7	TGCAGCGTTGGCCCAGCGGGAGTTCACGAGCAGTACTTC	CSVGPAGVHEQYF
TRBV4-3	NA	NA	TRBJ2-6	TGCGCCAGCAGCGCAGGAGGGGAAAACTCTGGGGCCAACGTCCTGACTTTC	CASSAGGENSGANVLTF
TRBV7-9	few	NA	TRBJ2-1	TGTGCCAGCAGCTTATTAGGTGACTCCTACAATGAGCAGTTCTTC	CASSLLGDSYNEQFF
TRBV10-3	NA	NA	TRBJ2-7	TGTGCCATCAGTGAGGGCGACAGGTCCTCCTACGAGCAGTACTTC	CAISEGDRSSYEQYF
TRBV7-2	few	TRBD1	TRBJ2-1	TGTGCCAGCAGCTTTGGACAGGGGTATGAGCAGTTCTTC	CASSFGQGYEQFF
TRBV28	NA	NA	TRBJ1-6	TGTGCCAGCAGTCTGCAGTCGACCTCACCCCTCCACTTT	CASSLQSTSPLHF
TRBV18	NA	NA	TRBJ1-2	TGTGCCAGCTCACCACCGTCTCCGAGAACCTCCTATGGCTACACCTTC	CASSPPSPRTSYGYTF
TRBV7-9	NA	NA	TRBJ2-2	TGTGCCAGCAGCCCTTGGGAGCTGTTTTTT	CASSPWELFF
TRBV6-6	few	TRBD1	TRBJ2-7	TGTGCCAGCTTCCCAAGGACAGGGAGTTACTACGAGCAGTACTTC	CASFPRTGSYYEQYF
TRBV12-3/TRBV12-4	NA	NA	TRBJ1-4	TGTGCCAGCAGTTTAGAGGCCTTAAAACTGTTTTTT	CASSLEALKLFF
TRBV21-1	NA	NA	TRBJ2-3	TGTGCCAGCAGCAATCAGACTAGCGGGAGTCCCGATACGCAGTATTTT	CASSNQTSGSPDTQYF
TRBV7-3	few	TRBD1	TRBJ1-5	TGTGCCAGCAGTACGGACAGGGGCCAGCCCCAGCATTTT	CASSTDRGQPQHF
TRBV5-1	many	NA	TRBJ2-7	TGCGCCAGCAGCTCCGGGACCGTCTCCTACGAGCAGTACTTC	CASSSGTVSYEQYF
TRBV6-5	NA	NA	TRBJ2-7	TGTGCCAACCTCTCGCGGACACCGGACGAGCAGTACTTC	CANLSRTPDEQYF
TRBV6-2/TRBV6-3	few	TRBD1	TRBJ2-1	TGTGCCAGCTCCCCGGGACAGGGGACCAATGAGCAGTTCTTC	CASSPGQGTNEQFF
TRBV4-3	few	NA	TRBJ2-1	TGCGCCAGCAGCCAGGGGGGACTTTTGGATGTTGAGCAGTTCTTC	CASSQGGLLDVEQFF
TRBV20-1	NA	TRBD2	TRBJ2-3	TGCAGTGCTAGCCTCGGGAGGACAGATACGCAGTATTTT	CSASLGRTDTQYF
TRBV30	NA	NA	TRBJ1-2	TGTGCCCTTATGGAGGGGTTGCTAACTAAGTATGGCTACACCTTC	CALMEGLLTKYGYTF
TRBV9	NA	NA	TRBJ2-2	TGTGCCAGCAGCGCTCGGACTAACTTGAACACCGGGGAGCTGTTTTTT	CASSARTNLNTGELFF